A single sample gave rise to the 14 T cell receptor beta chains below, sequenced in a study of cytomegalovirus exposure and HLA in healthy donors. Some clones are missing from TCRdb's copy, which holds only in-frame ones; the method was immunoSEQ multiplex PCR. The repertoire holds some 200,000 clones, with about 93% as singletons. Sequenced sample: PBMCs. The source is a woman aged 18-29 years in good health and CMV-seronegative.

V gene TRBV2 combines with J gene TRBJ2-7; TRBD1 agrees at 8 bases. The CDR3 consists of 13 residues. Germline-derived CDR1 and CDR2 are SNHLY and FYNNEI. V was clipped by 11 bases and J by 5 bases; unmatched bases: 11. The CDR3 coding sequence is TGTGCCGGCACCGGGACAGGTCGTAACGAGCAGTACTTC. Translation: CAGTGTGRNEQYF. The full variable domain, in which reference TRBV2 and TRBJ2-7 provide the parts outside the CDR3, is EPEVTQTPSHQVTQMGQEVILRCVPISNHLYFYWYRQILGQKVEFLVSFYNNEISEKSEIFDDQFSVERPDGSNFTLKIRSTKLEDSAMYFCAGTGTGRNEQYFGPGTRLTVT.

The genes are TRBV6-4 and TRBJ2-1; TRBD1 matches 7 bases. V gave up 3 bases and J gave up 2 bases; unmatched junction bases: 7. The CDR3 sequence is 16 residues long. The germline CDR1 and CDR2 sequences are MRHNA and SNTAGT. DNA for the CDR3: TGTGCCAGCAGTGAGATAATGGGACAGCCCTACAATGAGCAGTTCTTC. Encoded protein: CASSEIMGQPYNEQFF.

The chain employs TRBV7-9 and TRBJ2-3, with 7 bases matching TRBD1. With V trimmed by 4 bases and J by 0 bases, 10 bases remained unmatched. The CDR3 sequence is 17 residues long. Germline assignment: CDR1 SEHNR and CDR2 FQNEAQ (reference sequence). In nucleotides, the CDR3 is TGTGCCAGCAGCTCGTCCAGGGACAGCTCTAGCACAGATACGCAGTATTTT. This sequence encodes CASSSSRDSSSTDTQYF. The complete variable domain, with remaining parts taken from reference TRBV7-9 and TRBJ2-3, reads DTGVSQNPRHKITKRGQNVTFRCDPISEHNRLYWYRQTLGQGPEFLTYFQNEAQLEKSRLLSDRFSAERPKGSFSTLEIQRTEQGDSAMYLCASSSSRDSSSTDTQYFGPGTRLTVL.

The rearrangement joins TRBV14 to TRBJ2-1, with a weak D call TRBD2 (6 bases). V lost 4 bases to trimming and J lost 8 bases, with 12 bases between them. The CDR3 consists of 13 residues. CDR1 and CDR2 from the germline V gene are SGHDN and FVKESK. The CDR3 bases are TGTGCCAGCAGCCTCGTGGGAGGCCATGAGCAGTTCTTC. Amino acid sequence: CASSLVGGHEQFF.

V usage is TRBV4-1 and J usage is TRBJ1-2; 8 bases agree with TRBD1. The CDR3 length is 15 residues. CDR1 is MGHRA and CDR2 is YSYEKL in the germline V gene. V lost 4 bases to trimming and J lost 4 bases; unmatched junction nucleotides: 8. The CDR3 sequence: CASSLRTGFFYGYTF. CDR3 sequence (DNA): TGCGCCAGCAGCCTCCGGACAGGGTTTTTCTATGGCTACACCTTC.

J is TRBJ2-1 and V is TRBV27, with a weak D call TRBD2 (5 bases). V dropped 5 bases and J dropped 0 bases, with 14 bases sitting between them. This CDR3 region has 16 residues. Germline CDR1 is MNHEY and CDR2 is SMNVEV (reference sequence). The CDR3 spells CASSPRTGSSYNEQFF. DNA of the CDR3: TGTGCCAGCAGTCCTCGGACGGGGAGCTCCTACAATGAGCAGTTCTTC.

This clone showed up just a few times. This chain connects TRBV6-1 to TRBJ2-1; no reliable D call. The V end was cut by 3 bases, the J end by 5 bases, with 8 bases between. Per the germline V gene, CDR1 is MNHNS and CDR2 is SASEGT. The CDR3 is 13 residues long. DNA for the CDR3: TGTGCCAGCAGTGACCGGAGTAACAATGAGCAGTTCTTC. Residues: CASSDRSNNEQFF.

V gene TRBV19 combines with J gene TRBJ1-2; 8 bases fit TRBD1. CDR1 is LNHDA, CDR2 SQIVND, per germline (reference sequence). The ends lost 6 bases at V and 2 bases at J; junction bases unmatched: 5. CDR3 length: 14 amino acids. The CDR3 region is CASSNRGENYGYTF. CDR3 nucleotides: TGTGCCAGTAGCAACAGGGGGGAGAACTATGGCTACACCTTC.

The V gene is TRBV6-5, the J gene TRBJ1-1, with 8 bases matching TRBD1. The V and J ends lost 8 bases and 1 base, in that order; junction bases with no gene match: 6. The CDR3 totals 14 residues. CDR1 is MNHEY, CDR2 SVGAGI, per germline. This CDR3 is CASRSDRGNTEAFF. CDR3 bases: TGTGCCAGCCGAAGCGACAGGGGGAACACTGAAGCTTTCTTT.

The chain links TRBV7-9 to TRBJ1-1; D remains unclear. From germline, CDR1 is SEHNR and CDR2 FQNEAQ (reference sequence). The CDR3 is 12 residues long. Trimming pared 2 bases from V and 10 bases from J, leaving 11 bases between. CDR3 region: CASSLQVRGAFF. The CDR3 DNA reads as TGTGCCAGCAGCTTACAGGTCCGGGGAGCTTTCTTT.

In this sample, this clone turned up a few times. V and J are TRBV6-1 and TRBJ2-1, with TRBD2 matching over 8 bases. The CDR3 is 15 amino acids. Losses at the gene ends were 2 bases for V and 2 bases for J; bases not matched to a gene: 2. Germline CDR1 MNHNS, CDR2 SASEGT. Written as DNA, the CDR3 is TGTGCCAGCAGTGAATTGCGGGAGGCCTACAATGAGCAGTTCTTC. Protein: CASSELREAYNEQFF.

The chain carries TRBV15 and TRBJ2-7, with 8 bases lining up with TRBD2. V was clipped by 0 bases and J by 4 bases; unmatched bases: 8. CDR1 and CDR2 from the germline V gene are LNHNV and YYDKDF (reference sequence). The CDR3 length is 16 residues. The CDR3: CATSRDLASGSYEQYF. As DNA, the CDR3 is TGTGCCACCAGCAGAGATCTGGCTAGCGGGTCGTACGAGCAGTACTTC.

The rearrangement links TRBV14 to TRBJ2-2; TRBD1 agrees at 7 bases. J was trimmed by 0 bases and V by 6 bases; bases with no gene match: 1. The CDR3 runs to 14 residues. The germline V gene encodes CDR1 SGHDN and CDR2 FVKESK. This CDR3 reads CASRGQTNTGELFF. The CDR3 coding sequence is TGTGCCAGCAGGGGACAGACGAACACCGGGGAGCTGTTTTTT. Drawing the rest from reference TRBV14 and TRBJ2-2, the complete variable domain is EAGVTQFPSHSVIEKGQTVTLRCDPISGHDNLYWYRRVMGKEIKFLLHFVKESKQDESGMPNNRFLAERTGGTYSTLKVQPAELEDSGVYFCASRGQTNTGELFFGEGSRLTVL.

V is TRBV18 and J is TRBJ2-3; 9 nucleotides match TRBD1. Germline V gene lookup returns CDR1 KGHSH and CDR2 LQKENI. The CDR3 extends over 16 amino acids. V gave up 3 bases and J gave up 1 base; unmatched junction bases: 5. In DNA, the CDR3 is TGTGCCAGCTCACCCGGGACAGGGAGGGGCACAGATACGCAGTATTTT. Translation gives CASSPGTGRGTDTQYF.